A single sample is the source of the 27 T cell receptor beta chains below, sequenced in a study of cytotoxic CD8 clonotypes in ibrutinib-treated CLL. TCRdb's copy holds only in-frame clones and misses some; the assay was immunoSEQ multiplex PCR. Of approximately 330,000 clones listed, roughly 85% were seen once; the top ten hold 6.7%. Sequencing used PBMCs, obtained before ibrutinib treatment. The receptors were sampled from a human donor with chronic lymphocytic leukemia.

The V and J genes are TRBV15 and TRBJ1-5; no clear D gene. The CDR3 is 12 amino acids. Germline V lookup: CDR1 LNHNV, CDR2 YYDKDF (reference sequence). The V end was cut by 1 base, the J end by 7 bases, with 5 bases between. The CDR3: CATSRVGQPQHF. The CDR3 bases are TGTGCCACCAGCAGAGTGGGGCAGCCCCAGCATTTT.

This chain uses TRBV27 with TRBJ2-2; no firm D call. The V gene lost 0 bases and the J gene lost 0 bases, with 8 bases spanning the gap. The CDR3 is 16 amino acids. Germline values: CDR1 MNHEY, CDR2 SMNVEV (reference sequence). CDR3 nucleotide sequence: TGTGCCAGCAGTTTATCAGGAAGTTCGAACACCGGGGAGCTGTTTTTT. Protein sequence: CASSLSGSSNTGELFF.

The chain is built from TRBV9 and TRBJ1-2; D might be TRBD1 (6 bases). Germline CDR1 is SGDLS and CDR2 is YYNGEE. The CDR3 is made up of 15 amino acids. Trimming removed 4 bases at V and 2 bases at J, with 15 bases between. For the CDR3, the DNA is TGTGCCAGCAGCTACCTGGGCGGGGGCAACTATGGCTACACCTTC. This sequence encodes CASSYLGGGNYGYTF.

CDR3 amino acids: CASSLFKHRVSNQPQHF. The CDR3 nucleotides are TGTGCCAGCAGCCTCTTTAAACACAGGGTTAGCAATCAGCCCCAGCATTTT. The chain couples TRBV7-3 to TRBJ1-5, with a tentative D call TRBD1 (6 bases). The CDR3 runs to 17 residues. V lost 5 bases, J lost 0 bases, and 17 bases lay in between. Germline assignment: CDR1 SGHTA and CDR2 FQGTGA.

As concerns this clone: Other DNA sequences in this specimen translate into the identical CDR3. The chain links TRBV5-6 to TRBJ2-7; D is uncertain. CDR1 and CDR2 from the germline V gene are SGHDT and YYEEEE. Trimming left V 0 bases short and J 1 base short, with 5 bases between. The CDR3 runs 13 residues. The CDR3 sequence: CASSLVVSYEQYF. CDR3 coding DNA: TGTGCCAGCAGCTTGGTTGTGTCCTACGAGCAGTACTTC. Full variable domain (missing parts from reference TRBV5-6 and TRBJ2-7): DAGVTQSPTHLIKTRGQQVTLRCSPKSGHDTVSWYQQALGQGPQFIFQYYEEEERQRGNFPDRFSGHQFPNYSSELNVNALLLGDSALYLCASSLVVSYEQYFGPGTRLTVT.

This clone has only one observation. The chain is built from TRBV10-2 and TRBJ1-3; 7 bases are shared with TRBD1. The CDR3 consists of 13 residues. V lost 6 bases, J lost 2 bases, and 1 base stayed unmatched. Germline CDR1 reads WSHSY; CDR2 reads SAAADI. DNA for the CDR3: TGCGCCAGCAGAGGACAGGCTGGAAACACCATATATTTT. This sequence encodes CASRGQAGNTIYF.

Only one count was recorded for this clone. CDR3 amino acids: CASSATLAGIYEQYF. CDR3 coding DNA: TGTGCCAGCTCCGCCACCCTAGCGGGGATTTACGAGCAGTACTTC. This sequence joins TRBV14 and TRBJ2-7; 9 bases map to TRBD2. Germline V CDR1 and CDR2: SGHDN, FVKESK. The CDR3 loop spans 15 amino acids. V gave up 8 bases and J gave up 4 bases; unmatched junction bases: 12. The entire variable domain, with the rest obtained from reference TRBV14 and TRBJ2-7, is as follows: EAGVTQFPSHSVIEKGQTVTLRCDPISGHDNLYWYRRVMGKEIKFLLHFVKESKQDESGMPNNRFLAERTGGTYSTLKVQPAELEDSGVYFCASSATLAGIYEQYFGPGTRLTVT.

With respect to this clone: This same CDR3 is encoded by further DNA sequences in the sample. This chain connects TRBV7-2 to TRBJ2-3; D gene unclear. This CDR3 is built from 12 residues. V was cut by 4 bases and J by 2 bases, with 4 bases left in between. The germline CDR1 and CDR2 sequences are SGHTA and FQGNSA. Here the CDR3 DNA reads TGTGCCAGCAGCTCTTACACAGATACGCAGTATTTT. Protein sequence: CASSSYTDTQYF. The full variable domain, rest sourced from reference TRBV7-2 and TRBJ2-3, is GAGVSQSPSNKVTEKGKDVELRCDPISGHTALYWYRQSLGQGLEFLIYFQGNSAPDKSGLPSDRFSAERTGGSVSTLTIQRTQQEDSAVYLCASSSYTDTQYFGPGTRLTVL.

This clone was picked up a small number of times. This sequence joins TRBV9 and TRBJ1-1; D gene unclear. Per germline, CDR1 SGDLS and CDR2 YYNGEE. V was shortened by 0 bases and J by 1 base, with 7 bases between the two germline ends. The CDR3 covers 14 residues. The DNA of the CDR3 is TGTGCCAGCAGCGTAGGGACCGGGAACACTGAAGCTTTCTTT. Its protein is CASSVGTGNTEAFF. The full variable domain, with the rest looked up from reference TRBV9 and TRBJ1-1, is DSGVTQTPKHLITATGQRVTLRCSPRSGDLSVYWYQQSLDQGLQFLIQYYNGEERAKGNILERFSAQQFPDLHSELNLSSLELGDSALYFCASSVGTGNTEAFFGQGTRLTVV.

V and J are TRBV29-1 and TRBJ1-4, with a weak D call TRBD1 (6 bases). V dropped 7 bases and J dropped 11 bases, with 17 bases sitting between them. The CDR3 extends over 12 amino acids. In germline, CDR1 is SQVTM, CDR2 ANQGSEA. The CDR3 protein is CSDRTEAGKLFF. DNA of the CDR3: TGCAGCGACCGGACAGAAGCGGGGAAACTGTTTTTT.

The V call is TRBV7-3, the J call TRBJ2-2; TRBD2 aligns across 8 bases. The germline V gene has CDR1 SGHTA and CDR2 FQGTGA. Germline trimming cut 0 bases from V and 2 bases from J; bases unmatched to any gene: 5. There are 17 residues in the CDR3. CDR3 region: CASSLTRLASNTGELFF. CDR3 in DNA: TGTGCCAGCAGCTTAACGAGACTAGCGAGTAACACCGGGGAGCTGTTTTTT.

This chain uses TRBV2 with TRBJ2-3; D unresolved. The CDR3 sequence is 13 residues long. Germline lookup yields CDR1 SNHLY and CDR2 FYNNEI. V lost 7 bases and J lost 9, with 17 bases in between. CDR3 region: CASTPSSGPTQYF. The CDR3 DNA reads as TGTGCCAGCACACCCAGTTCCGGGCCAACGCAGTATTTT.

This sequence joins TRBV5-1 and TRBJ2-5, with D perhaps assigned TRBD1 or TRBD2 (7 bases each). Germline loops: CDR1 SGHRS, CDR2 YFSETQ. Trimming cost V 3 bases and J 5 bases, with 11 bases left between them. The CDR3 totals 13 residues. The CDR3 sequence: CASSSRGGETQYF. The CDR3 DNA reads TGCGCCAGCAGCTCCAGGGGGGGCGAGACCCAGTACTTC. Using reference TRBV5-1 and TRBJ2-5 for the parts outside the CDR3, the full variable domain is KAGVTQTPRYLIKTRGQQVTLSCSPISGHRSVSWYQQTPGQGLQFLFEYFSETQRNKGNFPGRFSGRQFSNSRSEMNVSTLELGDSALYLCASSSRGGETQYFGPGTRLLVL.

In its sample, this clone was seen a few times. The J gene is TRBJ1-1, the V gene TRBV27, with 7 bases aligning to TRBD1. This CDR3 contains 15 residues. With V trimmed by 4 bases and J by 0 bases, 5 bases remained unmatched. The germline CDR1 and CDR2 sequences are MNHEY and SMNVEV (reference sequence). CDR3 sequence (DNA): TGTGCCAGCAGTTCTCGACAGGGATTGAACACTGAAGCTTTCTTT. As protein: CASSSRQGLNTEAFF.

The rearrangement links TRBV6-6 to TRBJ2-5; no definite D call. The V end was cut by 7 bases, the J end by 5 bases, with 14 bases between. The germline V gene encodes CDR1 MNHNY and CDR2 SVGAGI (reference sequence). The CDR3 runs to 13 residues. The CDR3 DNA is TGTGCCAGCACAGATAGAGTGGGGGAGACCCAGTACTTC. This codes for CASTDRVGETQYF.

The chain combines TRBV4-1 with TRBJ2-7; D may be TRBD1 (6 bases). Trimming took off 2 bases at V and 0 bases at J, with 14 bases between the two ends. This CDR3 spans 16 amino acids. Germline V CDR1 and CDR2: MGHRA, YSYEKL. In DNA, the CDR3 is TGCGCCAGCAGCCAAATCGGACAGTCGACCTCCTACGAGCAGTACTTC. Its translation is CASSQIGQSTSYEQYF.

The chain links TRBV15 to TRBJ2-1; D is unclear. This CDR3 region has 14 residues. CDR1 and CDR2 (germline): LNHNV, YYDKDF (reference sequence). Trimming cost V 0 bases and J 3 bases, with 6 bases left between them. In DNA, the CDR3 is TGTGCCACCAGCAGAGACAGGTTCTACAATGAGCAGTTCTTC. Translated: CATSRDRFYNEQFF.

The rearrangement links TRBV7-8 to TRBJ2-2; TRBD1 matches at 7 bases. The CDR3 is 14 amino acids. Trimming cost V 5 bases and J 4 bases; bases outside gene matches: 4. From germline, CDR1 is SGHVS and CDR2 FQNEAQ. CDR3 nucleotide sequence: TGTGCCAGCAGCACGGGACAGATCACCGGGGAGCTGTTTTTT. Protein sequence: CASSTGQITGELFF.

This sequence joins TRBV7-6 and TRBJ2-7, with 9 bases that match TRBD2. Germline V gene data show CDR1 as SGHVS and CDR2 as FNYEAQ. Unmatched junction bases numbered 23, after V lost 5 bases and J lost 6 bases. The CDR3 has 19 amino acids. This CDR3 is CASSRWGGRANPSRREQYF. The CDR3 region has the DNA TGTGCCAGCAGCCGATGGGGCGGGAGGGCCAATCCATCCCGGCGCGAGCAGTACTTC.

The V and J genes are TRBV6-6 and TRBJ2-3; tentative D call: TRBD2 (6 bases). The CDR3 covers 16 residues. CDR1 is MNHNY, CDR2 SVGAGI, per germline (reference sequence). The V end was cut by 0 bases, the J end by 13 bases, with 23 bases between. DNA of the CDR3: TGTGCCAGCAGTTACTCTGGGACTGGCCGATTTGTTTTGGAGTATTTT. Residues: CASSYSGTGRFVLEYF.

This chain joins TRBV29-1 and TRBJ2-3; D may be TRBD1 or TRBD2 (5 bases each). V lost 2 bases and J lost 4, with 10 bases in between. Germline CDR1 is SQVTM and CDR2 is ANQGSEA. This CDR3 is built from 13 residues. CDR3 protein: CSVEQGVADTQYF. The CDR3 DNA sequence: TGCAGCGTTGAACAGGGAGTTGCAGATACGCAGTATTTT.

The rearrangement joins TRBV11-3 to TRBJ2-1; 10 bases are a match to TRBD2. The CDR3 length is 15 residues. Germline values: CDR1 SGHNT, CDR2 YENEEA. Germline trimming cut 4 bases from V and 5 bases from J; bases unmatched to any gene: 5. CDR3 nucleotide sequence: TGTGCCAGCAGCTCACCTAGCGGGGGAAACAATGAGCAGTTCTTC. As protein: CASSSPSGGNNEQFF.

The chain recombines TRBV29-1 with TRBJ2-2; 8 positions agree with TRBD2. The CDR3 sequence is 14 residues long. Germline V gene sequence: CDR1 SQVTM, CDR2 ANQGSEA. Losses at the gene ends were 4 bases for V and 4 bases for J; bases not matched to a gene: 5. The CDR3: CSVVGREATGELFF. The CDR3 nucleotides are TGCAGCGTTGTCGGGCGGGAGGCCACCGGGGAGCTGTTTTTT.

The chain employs TRBV7-2 and TRBJ2-7, with 10 bases lining up with TRBD1. The germline CDR1 and CDR2 sequences are SGHTA and FQGNSA. The V segment lost 5 bases and the J segment 5 bases; nucleotides outside the gene matches: 6. This CDR3 region has 14 residues. The CDR3 DNA sequence: TGTGCCAGCAGCCCCTGGGACAGGGGAGACGAGCAGTACTTC. Residues: CASSPWDRGDEQYF.

The rearrangement links TRBV15 to TRBJ1-2, with a tentative D call TRBD1 (5 bases). The V and J ends lost 0 bases and 4 bases respectively, with 12 bases between them. The CDR3 runs to 15 residues. From germline, CDR1 is LNHNV and CDR2 YYDKDF (reference sequence). The DNA of the CDR3 is TGTGCCACCAGCAGAGACAGACAGCCTGTCTATGGCTACACCTTC. It specifies CATSRDRQPVYGYTF.

The V call is TRBV30, the J call TRBJ2-1; D possibly corresponds to TRBD2 (6 bases). Trimming took off 3 bases at V and 8 bases at J, with 14 bases between the two ends. Looked up from germline, CDR1 is GTSNPN and CDR2 is SVGIG (reference sequence). The CDR3 runs 13 residues. The CDR3 protein is CAWSGGLGDEQFF. The CDR3 coding sequence is TGTGCCTGGAGCGGAGGGTTGGGGGATGAGCAGTTCTTC.

The chain employs TRBV18 and TRBJ2-7; D uncertain. The CDR3 consists of 16 residues. The ends were cut back, 1 base at V and 0 bases at J, with 13 bases in the middle. Germline-derived CDR1 and CDR2 are KGHSH and LQKENI. CDR3 in DNA: TGTGCCAGCTCACCACAACCTTTAGAAAACTCCTACGAGCAGTACTTC. This encodes CASSPQPLENSYEQYF.